The 24 T cell receptor beta chains presented below share a single source sample, sequenced in a study of response to subunit inactivated influenza vaccine. A single record per CDR3 protein comes from TCRdb applying MiXCR to the RT-PCR reads. The sample consists of a few hundred thousand distinct CDR3 sequences, around 13% of them appearing once. The specimen was PBMCs from blood, collected 11 to 12 days after vaccination. The receptors stem from a man aged 50 to 60 who received an inactivated influenza vaccine.

The chain recombines TRBV28 with TRBJ1-6, with 10 bases aligning to TRBD1. The ends lost 3 bases at V and 8 bases at J; junction bases unmatched: 4. The germline gives CDR1 MDHEN, CDR2 SYDVKM. The CDR3 is made up of 15 amino acids. CDR3 sequence: CASSFLGTGDSPLHF. The CDR3 DNA sequence: TGTGCCAGCAGTTTCCTCGGGACAGGGGATTCACCCCTCCACTTT.

This clonotype came up a few times. The CDR3 coding sequence is TGTGCCAGCAGCTCCGCGCCAACCGGGACAGGGTGGAACATTCAGTACTTC. This encodes CASSSAPTGTGWNIQYF. The gene calls are TRBV7-2 and TRBJ2-4; TRBD1 matches 9 bases. The CDR3 is made up of 17 amino acids. V lost 4 bases, J lost 7 bases, and 14 bases stayed unmatched. Germline-derived CDR1 and CDR2 are SGHTA and FQGNSA.

The rearrangement joins TRBV9 to TRBJ1-1; D gene unclear. There are 13 residues in the CDR3. Trimming shortened V by 4 bases and J by 5 bases, and 12 bases separated the two germline ends. Germline CDR1 reads SGDLS; CDR2 reads YYNGEE. The CDR3 sequence: CASSSEAGTEAFF. CDR3 sequence (DNA): TGTGCCAGCAGCTCAGAGGCGGGGACTGAAGCTTTCTTT. The whole variable domain, remainder taken from reference TRBV9 and TRBJ1-1, is DSGVTQTPKHLITATGQRVTLRCSPRSGDLSVYWYQQSLDQGLQFLIQYYNGEERAKGNILERFSAQQFPDLHSELNLSSLELGDSALYFCASSSEAGTEAFFGQGTRLTVV.

This chain links TRBV12-3 or TRBV12-4 with TRBJ2-1; 8 nucleotides align to TRBD2. Trimming removed 7 bases from V and 8 bases from J; junction bases left unmatched: 7. The CDR3 is made up of 13 amino acids. CDR3 amino acids: CASTPGLVYEQFF. CDR3 coding DNA: TGTGCCAGCACCCCGGGACTAGTTTATGAGCAGTTCTTC.

This clonotype was recorded only once. The CDR3 DNA reads as TGTGCCAGCAGTGAGATATGGGGAGGAACAGATACGCAGTATTTT. It translates to CASSEIWGGTDTQYF. The chain recombines TRBV2 with TRBJ2-3; possibly TRBD2 for D (6 bases). Germline loops: CDR1 SNHLY, CDR2 FYNNEI. Trimming took 3 bases from V and 3 from J, leaving 13 bases between them. This CDR3 spans 15 amino acids.

The gene calls are TRBV12-3 or TRBV12-4 and TRBJ2-3, with a tentative D call TRBD1 (6 bases). V lost 5 bases and J lost 6, with 12 bases in between. The CDR3 contains 13 residues. As DNA, the CDR3 is TGTGCCAGCAGTGATTACAGGGTTGATACGCAGTATTTT. Translating it yields CASSDYRVDTQYF.

This chain uses TRBV7-2 with TRBJ2-1, with TRBD2 identical over 9 bases. There are 15 residues in the CDR3. CDR1 SGHTA and CDR2 FQGNSA come from the germline V gene. After removal of 6 bases from V and 9 bases from J, the junction contained 12 bases not matched to a gene. CDR3: CASSQSGRSVVEQFF. Here the CDR3 DNA reads TGTGCCAGCAGTCAGAGCGGGAGGTCCGTCGTTGAGCAGTTCTTC. Full variable domain (missing parts from reference TRBV7-2 and TRBJ2-1): GAGVSQSPSNKVTEKGKDVELRCDPISGHTALYWYRQSLGQGLEFLIYFQGNSAPDKSGLPSDRFSAERTGGSVSTLTIQRTQQEDSAVYLCASSQSGRSVVEQFFGPGTRLTVL.

There are a few counts of this clonotype. The chain is built from TRBV20-1 and TRBJ2-5; TRBD2 matches at 7 bases. Trimming took 1 base from V and 7 from J; bases not matched to a gene: 12. Germline CDR1 and CDR2: DFQATT and SNEGSKA (reference sequence). The CDR3 runs 15 residues. The CDR3 DNA is TGCAGTGCTAGAGGACCACTGGGCGGGAGCGGGACCCAGTACTTC. Its translation is CSARGPLGGSGTQYF.

The rearrangement joins TRBV4-3 to TRBJ1-3, with unresolved D. V lost 0 bases and J 2 bases, leaving 8 bases between the germline ends. The germline V gene encodes CDR1 LGHNA and CDR2 YSLEER. This CDR3 spans 15 amino acids. CDR3 coding DNA: TGCGCCAGCAGCCAAGACTTTGCGGCTGGAAACACCATATATTTT. This encodes CASSQDFAAGNTIYF.

The chain recombines TRBV12-2 with TRBJ2-2; TRBD2 is the table's D call and was not checked against the DNA. TRBV12-2 is an annotated pseudogene. This CDR3 is 18 amino acids long. The CDR3 sequence: CASRSPGTSGGRTGELFF. The DNA of the CDR3 is TGTGCAAGTCGCTCTCCCGGGACTAGCGGGGGGCGGACCGGGGAGCTGTTTTTT.

Remarks on this clonotype: Likely a read error: the CDR3 ends without its conserved phenylalanine or tryptophan. The chain links TRBV29-1 to TRBJ2-7, with D possibly called TRBD1 or TRBD2 (7 bases each). Deletions cut 4 bases from V and 2 bases from J, with 21 bases between. Germline V gene sequence: CDR1 SQVTM, CDR2 ANQGSEA. The length of the CDR3 is 16 residues. The CDR3 loop is CSVVLGGGQLPYEQYL. CDR3 nucleotide sequence: TGCAGCGTTGTCCTTGGGGGGGGACAGCTCCCCTACGAGCAGTACTTA.

This clonotype occurred a few times. This rearrangement joins TRBV20-1 to TRBJ2-1; 11 nucleotides match TRBD2. Per germline, CDR1 DFQATT and CDR2 SNEGSKA (reference sequence). V shed 3 bases and J 8 bases; nucleotides not matched to a gene: 18. The CDR3 consists of 18 residues. CDR3 amino acids: CSASSTAGLAGRGDEQFF. The CDR3, as DNA: TGCAGTGCTAGTTCAACCGCCGGACTAGCGGGTCGAGGCGATGAGCAGTTCTTC.

This clonotype was seen a handful of times. V gene TRBV20-1 combines with J gene TRBJ2-7; TRBD2 matches 8 bases. CDR3 length: 15 residues. V shed 0 bases and J 3 bases; nucleotides not matched to a gene: 7. Germline CDR1 is DFQATT and CDR2 is SNEGSKA (reference sequence). CDR3: CSARDVIAGFYEQYF. In nucleotides, the CDR3 is TGCAGTGCTAGAGATGTAATAGCGGGGTTCTACGAGCAGTACTTC.

This clonotype was detected a few times. CDR3 in amino acids: CASSPPSGGRRQYF. The CDR3 DNA reads as TGTGCCAGCTCACCACCATCTGGCGGAAGGCGGCAGTACTTC. J is TRBJ2-7 and V is TRBV18; no definite D call. This CDR3 is 14 amino acids long. The V end was cut by 0 bases, the J end by 9 bases, with 15 bases between. CDR1 and CDR2 from the germline V gene are KGHSH and LQKENI.

This clonotype was recorded a few times. The chain employs TRBV7-8 and TRBJ2-2, with D unclear. The V and J ends lost 4 bases and 6 bases respectively, with 15 bases between them. CDR3 length equals 15 residues. Germline V gene data show CDR1 as SGHVS and CDR2 as FQNEAQ. The CDR3 spells CASSSVRLSSGELFF. The CDR3 DNA is TGTGCCAGCAGCTCCGTAAGGTTATCGTCCGGGGAGCTGTTTTTT.

This clonotype was seen more than once but under ten times. This chain joins TRBV18 and TRBJ2-3, with 7 bases matching TRBD2. The germline gives CDR1 KGHSH, CDR2 LQKENI. This CDR3 region has 15 residues. V trimming: 3 bases; J trimming: 2 bases; junction bases outside the gene matches: 5. The CDR3 DNA reads as TGTGCCAGCTCACCGCAGCGGGGCATCACAGATACGCAGTATTTT. It specifies CASSPQRGITDTQYF.

This clonotype was seen more than once but under ten times. V gene TRBV10-3 combines with J gene TRBJ2-7, with a weak D call TRBD2 (5 bases). Trimming shortened V by 0 bases and J by 4 bases, and 7 bases separated the two germline ends. The germline V gene has CDR1 ENHRY and CDR2 SYGVKD. The CDR3 is 13 amino acids. The CDR3 sequence: CAISESEGYEQYF. The CDR3 nucleotides read TGTGCCATCAGTGAGTCCGAGGGTTACGAGCAGTACTTC.

This clonotype has only a few counts. V gene TRBV7-3 combines with J gene TRBJ2-5, with D perhaps TRBD1 (5 bases). V was pared by 4 bases and J by 4 bases, with 10 bases between. Germline assignment: CDR1 SGHTA and CDR2 FQGTGA. The CDR3 totals 13 residues. CDR3 nucleotide sequence: TGTGCCAGCAGCTCTCGAAGGGGAGAGACCCAGTACTTC. Its translation: CASSSRRGETQYF.

This clonotype has at least ten counts. The chain combines TRBV5-1 with TRBJ2-3; D remains ambiguous. Per germline, CDR1 SGHRS and CDR2 YFSETQ. The CDR3 loop spans 15 amino acids. V was trimmed by 1 base and J by 2 bases, leaving 11 bases between them. The CDR3 region has the DNA TGCGCCAGCAGCTTGACTTTCCCTTACACAGATACGCAGTATTTT. Translated: CASSLTFPYTDTQYF.

This chain connects TRBV12-3 or TRBV12-4 to TRBJ2-2; a possible D gene is TRBD2 (6 bases). The CDR3 is 16 amino acids. V lost 3 bases and J lost 1, with 12 bases in between. The CDR3 loop is CASSFWRGLNTGELFF. CDR3 bases: TGTGCCAGCAGTTTTTGGAGGGGACTGAACACCGGGGAGCTGTTTTTT.

A few counts support this clonotype. The genes are TRBV20-1 and TRBJ1-4; D unresolved. Germline V gene lookup returns CDR1 DFQATT and CDR2 SNEGSKA (reference sequence). This CDR3 contains 15 residues. Trimming removed 0 bases from V and 3 bases from J, with 11 bases in between. CDR3 residues: CSARDPRQANEKLFF. The DNA for the CDR3 is TGCAGTGCTAGAGATCCGAGACAAGCTAATGAAAAACTGTTTTTT.

This chain joins TRBV28 and TRBJ2-3; TRBD2 matches 10 bases. The J segment lost 9 bases and the V segment lost 6 bases, leaving 12 bases of the junction unmatched. Germline lookup yields CDR1 MDHEN and CDR2 SYDVKM. This CDR3 comprises 15 residues. CDR3 in amino acids: CASSPLWTSGGTQYF. DNA for the CDR3: TGTGCCAGCAGCCCACTCTGGACTAGCGGCGGCACGCAGTATTTT.

This clonotype was picked up a small number of times. The chain combines TRBV4-3 with TRBJ2-7; the match to TRBD1 covers 8 bases. The J segment lost 4 bases and the V segment lost 1 base, leaving 6 bases of the junction unmatched. Per germline, CDR1 LGHNA and CDR2 YSLEER. There are 15 residues in the CDR3. The CDR3 protein is CASSQAWQGAYEQYF. As DNA, the CDR3 is TGCGCCAGCAGCCAAGCTTGGCAGGGGGCTTACGAGCAGTACTTC.

This clonotype was seen a handful of times. The V and J genes are TRBV7-3 and TRBJ2-1; 8 bases match TRBD2. CDR1 and CDR2 (germline): SGHTA, FQGTGA. The J segment lost 6 bases and the V segment lost 4 bases, leaving 8 bases of the junction unmatched. The CDR3 consists of 15 residues. The CDR3 spells CASSSGTRRRNEQFF. The CDR3 bases are TGTGCCAGCAGCTCCGGGACTAGGAGGCGCAATGAGCAGTTCTTC.